The 13 T cell receptor beta chains given below trace back to one sample, sequenced in a study of Tregs in tolerant kidney transplant recipients (dated by TCRdb to about 2019). The meaning of the sample's time point label: 6 months after combined kidney and bone marrow transplant. Related donors were used in the transplants with nonmyeloablative bone marrow transplantation, and mixed chimerism was transient in the human trials. Preparation of the library involved the immunoSEQ multiplex PCR assay. TCRdb mirrors the immuneACCESS table, restricted to in-frame sequences. Some clones are absent from its copies; in checked studies, under half trace to an unresolved V gene, and the reason for the others is unknown. This sample's clone table shows 23,000 or so clones. The ten top clones hold under 5% of the sample. Sequenced here: CD4+ T cells from blood (PBMCs), sampled 6 months after the transplant. These receptors were obtained from a human patient who received a combined kidney and bone marrow transplant. Following a transplant, some T lymphocytes may have been derived from the graft donor.

As for this clone: The read terminates 3 residues ahead of where the CDR3 ends, so the germline J gene completes it. V usage is TRBV7-2 and J usage is TRBJ1-6; 9 nucleotides line up with TRBD1. This CDR3 is 15 amino acids long. CDR1 is SGHTA, CDR2 FQGNSA, per germline. V lost 0 bases and J lost 9; bases outside the gene matches: 3. The CDR3: CASSLAGQGVSPLHF. The DNA read from the CDR3 is TGTGCCAGCAGCTTAGCGGGACAGGGTGTTTCACCC. Drawing the rest from reference TRBV7-2 and TRBJ1-6, the complete variable domain is GAGVSQSPSNKVTEKGKDVELRCDPISGHTALYWYRQSLGQGLEFLIYFQGNSAPDKSGLPSDRFSAERTGGSVSTLTIQRTQQEDSAVYLCASSLAGQGVSPLHFGNGTRLTVT.

In the case of this clone: The read falls 3 residues short of the CDR3 end, and the missing part is taken from the germline J gene. V is TRBV2 and J is TRBJ2-2; possible D gene TRBD2, 6 bases. Germline V gene data show CDR1 as SNHLY and CDR2 as FYNNEI. The V gene lost 3 bases and the J gene lost 3 bases, with 11 bases spanning the gap. This CDR3 contains 15 residues. The sequenced CDR3 bases are TGTGCCAGCAGTGATGGTGGGGGGTACACCGGGGAG. As protein: CASSDGGGYTGE. The full CDR3 protein reads CASSDGGGYTGELFF.

Worth noting for this clone: The read halts 3 residues ahead of the CDR3 end, with the missing end drawn from the germline J gene. The V call is TRBV7-9, the J call TRBJ2-2, with D unclear. Germline CDR1 and CDR2: SEHNR and FQNEAQ (reference sequence). The ends were cut back, 1 base at V and 2 bases at J, with 5 bases in the middle. The CDR3 is 14 residues long. Incomplete CDR3 DNA: TGTGCCAGCAGCTTAGGAGGCAACACCGGGGAG. It specifies CASSLGGNTGE. The full-length CDR3 reads as CASSLGGNTGELFF.

Points on this clone: The CDR3 end falls 3 residues outside the read, so it is completed with the germline J gene. V usage is TRBV5-1 and J usage is TRBJ1-1, with D maybe TRBD1 (6 bases). The CDR3 has 12 amino acids. Germline CDR1 reads SGHRS; CDR2 reads YFSETQ. The CDR3: CASSLRGADAFF. The part of the CDR3 DNA that was read is TGCGCCAGCAGCTTGCGGGGGGCCGAC.

This chain's CDR3 is CASSLSQASSYEQYF. CDR3 DNA (partial): TGTGCCAGCAGCTTATCACAGGCCTCTTCCTACGAG. The chain employs TRBV7-2 and TRBJ2-7; maybe TRBD1 (5 bases). The read ends 3 residues early relative to the CDR3; the germline J gene fills the gap. The germline V gene encodes CDR1 SGHTA and CDR2 FQGNSA. V was clipped by 2 bases and J by 1 base, with 12 bases between them. The CDR3 contains 15 residues.

In regard to this clone: The read terminates 3 residues before the CDR3 end, so the remaining end is supplied by the germline J gene. The chain couples TRBV6-2 or TRBV6-3 to TRBJ2-3, with D possibly matching TRBD1 (5 bases). Germline CDR1 is MNHEY and CDR2 is SVGEGT. CDR3 length: 14 residues. V lost 5 bases, J lost 3 bases, and 12 bases lay in between. The part of the CDR3 DNA that was read is TGTGCCAGCAGTCCCAGGGTGGAAACAGATACG. This translates into CASSPRVETDT. In full, the CDR3 is CASSPRVETDTQYF.

The CDR3 bases that were read are TGTGCCAGCAGTAACAGGGGGCAGAACTATGGC. Translation gives CASSNRGQNYG. In full, the CDR3 is CASSNRGQNYGYTF. The chain has TRBV2 and TRBJ1-2, with 9 bases fitting TRBD1. The read stops 3 residues short of the end of the CDR3; the missing end is completed from the germline J gene. The V gene end was trimmed by 5 bases and the J gene end by 2 bases; junction bases not matched to a gene: 3. The CDR3 is 14 residues long. CDR1 and CDR2 from the germline V gene are SNHLY and FYNNEI.

Note on this clone: The CDR3 is cut off 3 residues early in the read; its end comes from the germline J gene. This chain uses TRBV6-2 or TRBV6-3 with TRBJ1-5; possibly TRBD1 for D (5 bases). The CDR3 runs to 16 residues. With 6 bases removed from V and 0 bases from J, the gap between germline ends came to 15 bases. Germline V gene sequence: CDR1 MNHEY, CDR2 SVGEGT. The CDR3 DNA, read in part, is TGTGCCAGCAGAACACACAGGAGATATAGCAATCAGCCC. Translation gives CASRTHRRYSNQP. The whole CDR3 sequence is CASRTHRRYSNQPQHF.

On this clone itself: The read terminates 3 residues ahead of where the CDR3 ends, so the germline J gene completes it. This chain connects TRBV7-2 to TRBJ1-2; the match to TRBD1 covers 10 bases. Germline CDR1 and CDR2: SGHTA and FQGNSA. The CDR3 extends over 14 amino acids. CDR3 DNA (partial): TGTGCCAGCAGCTTATCCGGGACAGGGGTCGGC. Encoded protein: CASSLSGTGVG. The entire CDR3 reads CASSLSGTGVGYTF.

CDR3 bases read: TGTGCCAGCAGCTCCCAGGGGGCCGGGGCCAACGTC. Translation gives CASSSQGAGANV. The whole CDR3 region reads CASSSQGAGANVLTF. This chain links TRBV7-2 with TRBJ2-6; 8 nucleotides agree with TRBD1. The read terminates 3 residues before the CDR3 end, so the remaining end is supplied by the germline J gene. CDR1 is SGHTA, CDR2 FQGNSA, per germline. The junction had 3 bases not matched to a gene; V was cut back by 4 bases and J by 4 bases. This CDR3 spans 15 amino acids.

About this clone itself: The CDR3 extends 3 residues past the end of the read, so its final part is completed from the germline J gene. The J gene is TRBJ1-1, the V gene TRBV7-9; D may be TRBD1 (6 bases). This CDR3 region has 14 residues. CDR1 and CDR2 (germline): SEHNR, FQNEAQ (reference sequence). Incomplete CDR3 DNA: TGTGCCAGCAGCCAATCACAGGGCCGCCCTCAA. It yields the protein CASSQSQGRPQ. The full CDR3 protein is CASSQSQGRPQAFF. The complete variable domain, with remaining parts taken from reference TRBV7-9 and TRBJ1-1, reads DTGVSQNPRHKITKRGQNVTFRCDPISEHNRLYWYRQTLGQGPEFLTYFQNEAQLEKSRLLSDRFSAERPKGSFSTLEIQRTEQGDSAMYLCASSQSQGRPQAFFGQGTRLTVV.

Note on this clone: Read data end 3 residues before the CDR3 end; the end is taken from the germline J gene. Distinct nucleotide sequences in the sample also encode this CDR3. The chain links TRBV7-2 to TRBJ2-2; D gene ambiguous. Germline-derived CDR1 and CDR2 are SGHTA and FQGNSA. V was trimmed by 3 bases and J by 6 bases, leaving 8 bases between them. The length of the CDR3 is 13 residues. The CDR3 region is CASSFKGAGELFF. CDR3 DNA (partial): TGTGCCAGCAGCTTTAAGGGCGCCGGGGAG.

In the case of this clone: The DNA ends 3 residues before the CDR3 does, and the rest of the CDR3 is filled in from the germline J gene. The chain combines TRBV5-1 with TRBJ2-7, with 14 bases identical to TRBD2. With V trimmed by 5 bases and J by 6 bases, 13 bases remained unmatched. Germline V CDR1 and CDR2: SGHRS, YFSETQ. CDR3 length: 17 amino acids. Here the CDR3 reads CASRAVLGTSGSGEQYF. CDR3 DNA (partial): TGCGCCAGCAGGGCGGTTCTCGGGACTAGCGGGAGTGGCGAG.